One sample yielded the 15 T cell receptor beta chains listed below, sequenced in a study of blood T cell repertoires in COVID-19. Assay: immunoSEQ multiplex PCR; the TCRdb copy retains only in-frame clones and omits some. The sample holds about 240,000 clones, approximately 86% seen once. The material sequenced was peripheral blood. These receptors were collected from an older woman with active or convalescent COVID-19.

CDR3 nucleotides: TGTGCCAGCAGTTTTCAGGGGTCGGGTGGCTACACCTTC. Its protein is CASSFQGSGGYTF. The V and J genes are TRBV2 and TRBJ1-2; perhaps TRBD1 as D (6 bases). Trimming took off 5 bases at V and 7 bases at J, with 14 bases between the two ends. CDR3 length equals 13 residues. Germline V gives CDR1 SNHLY, CDR2 FYNNEI.

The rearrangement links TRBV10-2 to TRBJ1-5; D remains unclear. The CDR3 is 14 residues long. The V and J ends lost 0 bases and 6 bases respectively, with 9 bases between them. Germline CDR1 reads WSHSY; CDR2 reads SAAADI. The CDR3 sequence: CASSESGVRQPQHF. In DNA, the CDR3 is TGCGCCAGCAGTGAGTCCGGGGTCCGTCAGCCCCAGCATTTT.

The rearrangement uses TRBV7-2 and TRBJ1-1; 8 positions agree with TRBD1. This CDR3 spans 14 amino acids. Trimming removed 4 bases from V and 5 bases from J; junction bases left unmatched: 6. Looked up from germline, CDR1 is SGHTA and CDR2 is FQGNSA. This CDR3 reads CASSSPGGGTEAFF. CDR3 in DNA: TGTGCCAGCAGCTCACCAGGGGGCGGGACTGAAGCTTTCTTT.

Here the CDR3 reads CASSSGAGRTEAFF. Written as DNA, the CDR3 is TGTGCCAGCAGCTCAGGGGCGGGTAGGACTGAAGCTTTCTTT. The chain recombines TRBV7-9 with TRBJ1-1; maybe TRBD1 (6 bases). The CDR3 spans 14 residues. V lost 4 bases to trimming and J lost 5 bases, with 14 bases between them. The V gene's germline CDR1 is SEHNR and CDR2 FQNEAQ (reference sequence).

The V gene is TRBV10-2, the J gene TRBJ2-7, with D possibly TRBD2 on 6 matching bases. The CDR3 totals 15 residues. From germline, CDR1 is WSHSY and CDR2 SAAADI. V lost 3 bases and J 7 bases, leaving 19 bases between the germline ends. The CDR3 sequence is CASSDPGTGLREQYF. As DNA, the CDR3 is TGCGCCAGCAGTGACCCCGGGACTGGACTCAGGGAGCAGTACTTC.

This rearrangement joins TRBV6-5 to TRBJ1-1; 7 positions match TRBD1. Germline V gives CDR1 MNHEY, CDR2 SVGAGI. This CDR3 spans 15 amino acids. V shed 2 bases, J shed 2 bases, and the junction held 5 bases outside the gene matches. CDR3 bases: TGTGCCAGCAGTTACGCCGGGACAGCTAACACTGAAGCTTTCTTT. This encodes CASSYAGTANTEAFF.

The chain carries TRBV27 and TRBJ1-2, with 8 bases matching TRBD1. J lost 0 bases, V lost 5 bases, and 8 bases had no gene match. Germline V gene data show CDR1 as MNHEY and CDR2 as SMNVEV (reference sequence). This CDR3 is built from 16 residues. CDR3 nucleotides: TGTGCCAGCAGTCATACAGGGGGATCAGCTAACTATGGCTACACCTTC. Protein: CASSHTGGSANYGYTF.

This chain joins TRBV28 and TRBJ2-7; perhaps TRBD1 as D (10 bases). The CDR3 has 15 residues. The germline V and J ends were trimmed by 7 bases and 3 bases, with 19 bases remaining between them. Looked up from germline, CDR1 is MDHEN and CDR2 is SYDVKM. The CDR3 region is CASTPSGTGDYEQYF. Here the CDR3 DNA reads TGTGCCAGCACCCCTAGCGGGACAGGGGACTACGAGCAGTACTTC.

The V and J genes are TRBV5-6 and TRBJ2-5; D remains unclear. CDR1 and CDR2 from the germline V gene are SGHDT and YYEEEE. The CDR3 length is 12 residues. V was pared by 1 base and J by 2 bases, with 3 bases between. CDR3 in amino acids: CASSLPQETQYF. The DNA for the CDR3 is TGTGCCAGCAGCTTGCCGCAAGAGACCCAGTACTTC.

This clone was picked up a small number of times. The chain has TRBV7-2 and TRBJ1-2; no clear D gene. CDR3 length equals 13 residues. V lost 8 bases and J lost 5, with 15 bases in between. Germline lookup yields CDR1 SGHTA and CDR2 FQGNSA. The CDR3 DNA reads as TGTGCCAGCGCACTGCGGGGATTATATGGCTACACCTTC. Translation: CASALRGLYGYTF.

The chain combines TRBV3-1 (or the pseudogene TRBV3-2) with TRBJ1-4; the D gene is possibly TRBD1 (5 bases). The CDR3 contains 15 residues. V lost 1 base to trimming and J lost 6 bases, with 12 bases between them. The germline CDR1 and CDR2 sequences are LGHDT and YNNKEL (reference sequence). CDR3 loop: CASSQAGGRDEKLFF. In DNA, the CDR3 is TGTGCCAGCAGCCAAGCGGGGGGACGGGATGAAAAACTGTTTTTT.

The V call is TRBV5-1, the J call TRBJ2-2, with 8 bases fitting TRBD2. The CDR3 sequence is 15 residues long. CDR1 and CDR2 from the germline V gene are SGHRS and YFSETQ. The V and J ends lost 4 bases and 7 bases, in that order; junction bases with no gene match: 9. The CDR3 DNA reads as TGCGCCAGCAGCACCGACGGGGGGGCTGGCGGGGAGCTGTTTTTT. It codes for CASSTDGGAGGELFF.

In nucleotides, the CDR3 is TGCAGTGCTAGTGCCGTGTCTGAAGCTTTCTTT. Translated, it gives CSASAVSEAFF. The chain links TRBV20-1 to TRBJ1-1; D is unresolved. The germline V and J ends were trimmed by 3 bases and 6 bases, with 8 bases remaining between them. The CDR3 runs 11 residues. The germline gives CDR1 DFQATT, CDR2 SNEGSKA (reference sequence).

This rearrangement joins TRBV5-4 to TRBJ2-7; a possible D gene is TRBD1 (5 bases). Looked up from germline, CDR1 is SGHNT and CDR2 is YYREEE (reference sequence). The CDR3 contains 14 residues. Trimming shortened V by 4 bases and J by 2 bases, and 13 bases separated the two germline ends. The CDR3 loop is CASSDQGKPYEQYF. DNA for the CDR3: TGTGCCAGCAGCGACCAGGGTAAACCCTACGAGCAGTACTTC.

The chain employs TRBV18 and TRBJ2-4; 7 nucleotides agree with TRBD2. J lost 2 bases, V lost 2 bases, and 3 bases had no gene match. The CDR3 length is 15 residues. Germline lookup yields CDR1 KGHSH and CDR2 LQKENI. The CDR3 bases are TGTGCCAGCTCACCATGGGAGGGAACCAAAAACATTCAGTACTTC. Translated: CASSPWEGTKNIQYF.